Listed below are T cell receptor beta chains from one sample, sequenced in a study of technical replicates of blood from several donors. Generated by immunoSEQ multiplex PCR, the TCRdb table keeps only in-frame clones and is missing some. The repertoire consists of about 59,000 clones, with about 94% occurring once and the leading ten covering approximately 4%. Input material: PBMCs. All receptors derive from a human donor in good health. Some clones in this sample may be carry-over from other donors' samples. The CDR3 runs from the conserved cysteine through the conserved F or W. A D gene is named only where the DNA matches it firmly. Clone size is shown for a subset of rows, as once, few, many or a class of expanded clone.

v_gene	abundance	len	d_gene	j_gene	CDR3nt	CDR3aa
TRBV5-6	-	13	-	TRBJ2-7	TGTGCCAGCAGCTTAGCCGTCCCCTACGAGCAGTACTTC	CASSLAVPYEQYF
TRBV6-6	-	13	TRBD1	TRBJ2-2	TGTGCCAGCAGTTTGGACAGGGCCGGGGAGCTGTTTTTT	CASSLDRAGELFF
TRBV5-1	-	16	-	TRBJ2-7	TGCGCCAGCAGCTTGGGTTCGGTAGCGCTTTCCTACGAGCAGTACTTC	CASSLGSVALSYEQYF
TRBV29-1	-	12	-	TRBJ1-2	TGCAGCGTGGAAACAGGGACGGAAGGCTACACCTTC	CSVETGTEGYTF
TRBV15	-	13	TRBD1	TRBJ1-5	TGTGCCGCCGGGGACAGCCCCAGTCAGCCCCAGCATTTT	CAAGDSPSQPQHF
TRBV21-1	-	18	-	TRBJ2-7	TGTGCCAGCAGCCTCGGACGTTGGACAGGGGAAAAGTCCTACGAGCAGTACTTC	CASSLGRWTGEKSYEQYF
TRBV7-9	-	17	TRBD1	TRBJ1-1	TGTGCCAGCAGCTCTACCGGACAGGGATACAGGAACACTGAAGCTTTCTTT	CASSSTGQGYRNTEAFF
TRBV9	few	16	TRBD2	TRBJ2-7	TGTGCCAGCAGCGTAGGTAAAGGGACTACTCCCTACGAGCAGTACTTC	CASSVGKGTTPYEQYF
TRBV7-2	-	14	TRBD2	TRBJ2-3	TGTGCCAGCAGCTTTAGCGGGAGCACAGATACGCAGTATTTT	CASSFSGSTDTQYF
TRBV11-3	-	16	TRBD2	TRBJ2-3	TGTGCCAGCAGCCGTGGACTAGCGGGGGCCACAGATACGCAGTATTTT	CASSRGLAGATDTQYF
TRBV4-1	-	15	-	TRBJ2-7	TGCGCCAGCAGCCAAGAGTCAGGGATTTCCTACGAGCAGTACTTC	CASSQESGISYEQYF
TRBV6-5	-	15	-	TRBJ1-2	TGTGCCAGCACCCACGGCGGCAGGGATGGCTATGGCTACACCTTC	CASTHGGRDGYGYTF
TRBV4-1	-	14	TRBD1	TRBJ1-3	TGCGCCAGCAGCGTGCGACAGGGGCAAAACACCATATATTTT	CASSVRQGQNTIYF
TRBV11-2	-	13	-	TRBJ1-5	TGTGCCAGCAGCTTTCAGGCGGGCCAGCCCCAGCATTTT	CASSFQAGQPQHF
TRBV12-5	-	14	-	TRBJ2-3	TGTGCTAGTCGAGGGCAAGTCCTCACAGATACGCAGTATTTT	CASRGQVLTDTQYF
TRBV11-2	-	17	-	TRBJ2-1	TGTGCCAGCAGCTTGGGGGACTGGGGTCGAGGGTACAATGAGCAGTTCTTC	CASSLGDWGRGYNEQFF
TRBV7-3	-	15	TRBD1	TRBJ2-5	TGTGCCAGCAGCTTTGACAGGGGGCCTCAAGAGACCCAGTACTTC	CASSFDRGPQETQYF
TRBV7-9	-	16	TRBD1	TRBJ1-4	TGTGCCAGCAGCTTAGCCAATAGACAGGGCCATGAAAAACTGTTTTTT	CASSLANRQGHEKLFF
TRBV6-1	-	14	TRBD2	TRBJ2-1	TGTGCCAGTGCCCCGGGACTAGAATACAATGAGCAGTTCTTC	CASAPGLEYNEQFF
TRBV4-2	few	15	TRBD2	TRBJ2-5	TGTGCCAGCAGCCAAGAGCGGGGGGGCCAAGAGACCCAGTACTTC	CASSQERGGQETQYF
TRBV29-1	-	12	-	TRBJ1-1	TGCAGCGTTGGAGGGGAGGGTACTGAAGCTTTCTTT	CSVGGEGTEAFF
TRBV5-1	-	14	-	TRBJ2-7	TGCGCCAGCAGCTTGGAGGACGGGGGTCACGAGCAGTACTTC	CASSLEDGGHEQYF
TRBV20-1	-	11	-	TRBJ1-2	TGCAGTGCCCGGGAGCTCTATGGCTACACCTTC	CSARELYGYTF
TRBV7-7	-	11	-	TRBJ1-2	TGTGCCGGCACTAGGCTCTATGGCTACACCTTC	CAGTRLYGYTF
TRBV27	-	15	-	TRBJ1-5	TGTGCCAGCAGTTCCGGCTGGGGGGTCAATCAGCCCCAGCATTTT	CASSSGWGVNQPQHF
TRBV7-9	-	15	-	TRBJ2-5	TGTGCCAGCAGCTATATCTTGACAGGCCAAGAGACCCAGTACTTC	CASSYILTGQETQYF
TRBV19	-	15	TRBD2	TRBJ2-1	TGTGCCAGTAGCCCGAGGACTAGCGGATACAATGAGCAGTTCTTC	CASSPRTSGYNEQFF
TRBV7-2	-	13	-	TRBJ1-1	TGTGCCAGCAGCTTAGACGGGGGGGCGCGTGCTTTCTTT	CASSLDGGARAFF
TRBV28	-	12	-	TRBJ1-1	TGTGCCAGCAGTTTACAGAACACTGAAGCTTTCTTT	CASSLQNTEAFF
TRBV4-2	-	18	TRBD2	TRBJ2-3	TGTGCCAGCAGCCCCCGGGTAGCGGGGGGGCTTAGCACAGATACGCAGTATTTT	CASSPRVAGGLSTDTQYF
TRBV4-2	-	16	TRBD1	TRBJ1-6	TGTGCCAGCAGCCAAGATCGGACAGGGGTGAATTCACCCCTCCACTTT	CASSQDRTGVNSPLHF
TRBV10-3	-	13	-	TRBJ2-1	TGTGCCATCACTGACAGGCCTGTCAATGAGCAGTTCTTC	CAITDRPVNEQFF
TRBV18	-	16	-	TRBJ2-1	TGTGCCAGCTCACCCCCAGGGCAGGGGTTCAACAATGAGCAGTTCTTC	CASSPPGQGFNNEQFF
TRBV19	-	15	TRBD1	TRBJ1-5	TGTGCCAGTAGCCGAACAGGGGACCTCAATCAGCCCCAGCATTTT	CASSRTGDLNQPQHF
TRBV28	once	15	-	TRBJ2-5	TGTGCCAGCAGGACCGGCGGGCCCCAACAGGAGACCCAGTACTTC	CASRTGGPQQETQYF
TRBV30	once	15	TRBD1	TRBJ2-1	TGTGCCTGGAGTGATGGCAGGGGGCTATACAATGAGCAGTTCTTC	CAWSDGRGLYNEQFF
TRBV27	-	14	TRBD1	TRBJ1-4	TGTGCCAGCAGCCTACAGGGGGCGCGTGAAAAACTGTTTTTT	CASSLQGAREKLFF
TRBV30	once	16	TRBD1	TRBJ1-2	TGTGCCTGGAGTTCACCGGGACAGGGCTCTAACTATGGCTACACCTTC	CAWSSPGQGSNYGYTF
TRBV10-3	-	12	-	TRBJ2-7	TGTGCCATCAGTGGGGCGGGGTCCGAGCAGTACTTC	CAISGAGSEQYF
TRBV9	-	16	-	TRBJ2-5	TGTGCCAGCAGCGTAGGCTATGCAGGACTATCAGAGACCCAGTACTTC	CASSVGYAGLSETQYF
TRBV19	-	17	TRBD1	TRBJ2-7	TGTGCCAGCAGACCTACCAGGGGGCATGGGGGCCCCTACGAGCAGTACTTC	CASRPTRGHGGPYEQYF
TRBV6-5	-	15	TRBD2	TRBJ2-1	TGTGCCAGCAGAGAGACTAGCGGGGGTAACAATGAGCAGTTCTTC	CASRETSGGNNEQFF
TRBV18	-	13	TRBD1	TRBJ1-4	TGTGCCAGCTCTCCGGGACAGGGGATGGTACTGTTTTTT	CASSPGQGMVLFF
TRBV6-4	-	14	-	TRBJ1-3	TGTGCCAGCAGTGACAGGGGGTTTGGAAACACCATATATTTT	CASSDRGFGNTIYF
TRBV7-9	-	14	-	TRBJ1-1	TGTGCCAGCAGCGTAACACAGGTGAACACTGAAGCTTTCTTT	CASSVTQVNTEAFF
TRBV6-6	-	15	-	TRBJ1-1	TGTGCCAGCAGTTACTCGGGCAGGGACACCACTGAAGCTTTCTTT	CASSYSGRDTTEAFF
TRBV5-5	-	17	-	TRBJ1-5	TGTGCCAGCAGCTTGGAAGGGACACCAAACACCTATCAGCCCCAGCATTTT	CASSLEGTPNTYQPQHF
TRBV11-1	-	14	-	TRBJ2-5	TGTGCCAGCAGCTTACAGGTCCAGCAAGAGACCCAGTACTTC	CASSLQVQQETQYF
TRBV7-2	-	15	TRBD2	TRBJ2-7	TGTGCCAGCAGCCAACGACTAGCGGGACTTTACGAGCAGTACTTC	CASSQRLAGLYEQYF
TRBV27	-	20	TRBD1	TRBJ2-1	TGTGCCAGCAGACCCGGGGGGGACAGGGGGCCCCGGCGCTCCTACAATGAGCAGTTCTTC	CASRPGGDRGPRRSYNEQFF
TRBV6-5	-	13	TRBD2	TRBJ2-5	TGTGCCAGCAAGGCGGGAGGGCAGGAGACCCAGTACTTC	CASKAGGQETQYF
TRBV27	-	16	TRBD2	TRBJ2-5	TGTGCCAGCAGTTTATTTCTAGCGGGGGGGCGTGAGACCCAGTACTTC	CASSLFLAGGRETQYF
TRBV4-3	-	15	TRBD2	TRBJ2-3	TGCGCCAGCAGCCAAGCGGGAGGGCCGATAGATACGCAGTATTTT	CASSQAGGPIDTQYF
TRBV18	-	18	TRBD1	TRBJ1-6	TGTGCCAGCTCACCTGGGACAACAGGGGTTATACAAAATTCACCCCTCCACTTT	CASSPGTTGVIQNSPLHF
TRBV21-1	-	11	-	TRBJ2-2	TGTGCCAGCAGCACTGCCGGGGAGCTGTTTTTT	CASSTAGELFF
TRBV7-2	once	15	-	TRBJ1-6	TGTGCCAGCAGCTTACAGATACAGGGAAATTCACCCCTCCACTTT	CASSLQIQGNSPLHF
TRBV7-3	once	13	-	TRBJ2-1	TGTGCCAGCAGCTCGGCGGGACGGAATGAGCAGTTCTTC	CASSSAGRNEQFF
TRBV7-3	-	14	-	TRBJ1-6	TGTGCCAGCAGCTCGGGACACTCAAATTCACCCCTCCACTTT	CASSSGHSNSPLHF
TRBV4-2	-	16	TRBD1	TRBJ1-2	TGTGCCAGCAGCCAAGACCGGACAGGTTACAACTATGGCTACACCTTC	CASSQDRTGYNYGYTF
TRBV6-5	-	14	TRBD1	TRBJ2-6	TGTGCCAGCAGTGACAGGGTTGGGGCCAACGTCCTGACTTTC	CASSDRVGANVLTF